The 26 T cell receptor beta chains given below trace back to one sample, sequenced in a study of high-grade serous ovarian cancer treatment subgroups. Data came from immunoSEQ multiplex PCR; TCRdb stores just in-frame clones and leaves some out. The table records about 15,000 clones, approximately 71% of them present only once. The tumor samples were collected prior to definitive surgery or chemotherapy. The sample consisted of tumor tissue. These receptor sequences come from a human donor with high-grade serous ovarian cancer.

The genes are TRBV10-3 and TRBJ2-3, with 8 nucleotides matching TRBD2. CDR1 is ENHRY and CDR2 is SYGVKD in the germline V gene. The ends lost 8 bases at V and 5 bases at J; junction bases unmatched: 6. The CDR3 contains 13 residues. CDR3 nucleotide sequence: TGTGCCATCGGAGCGGGGGCCGAAGATACGCAGTATTTT. This encodes CAIGAGAEDTQYF.

V is TRBV7-7 and J is TRBJ2-6; 12 bases agree with TRBD1. The ends lost 5 bases at V and 2 bases at J; junction bases unmatched: 7. This CDR3 spans 18 amino acids. In germline, CDR1 is SSHAT, CDR2 FNYEAQ (reference sequence). The CDR3 loop reads CASSPLGQGAAGANVLTF. For the CDR3, the DNA is TGTGCCAGCAGCCCCCTGGGACAGGGGGCGGCTGGGGCCAACGTCCTGACTTTC.

The genes are TRBV5-1 and TRBJ2-3; maybe TRBD1 (6 bases). Germline assignment: CDR1 SGHRS and CDR2 YFSETQ. CDR3 length: 15 amino acids. Trimming took 1 base from V and 4 from J, leaving 13 bases between them. The CDR3 region is CASSLQAGDPDTQYF. The CDR3 DNA reads as TGCGCCAGCAGCTTGCAGGCAGGGGACCCAGATACGCAGTATTTT.

The rearrangement joins TRBV7-2 to TRBJ1-1; TRBD1 matches at 8 bases. The V and J ends lost 6 bases and 11 bases, in that order; junction bases with no gene match: 14. Germline loops: CDR1 SGHTA, CDR2 FQGNSA. CDR3 length: 14 amino acids. In nucleotides, the CDR3 is TGTGCCAGCAGTCCCCAGAGGACAGGGTTAGCGGCTTTCTTT. Translation: CASSPQRTGLAAFF.

This chain links TRBV5-1 with TRBJ1-1; D gene unclear. Trimming cost V 4 bases and J 0 bases, with 13 bases left between them. Germline loops: CDR1 SGHRS, CDR2 YFSETQ. The CDR3 is 15 residues long. The CDR3 nucleotides read TGCGCCAGCAGCCCGGTCGCGGGCATGAACACTGAAGCTTTCTTT. Amino acid sequence: CASSPVAGMNTEAFF.

This clone was detected a few times. Germline and junction disagree at one end, which may indicate a read error. The chain has TRBV7-7 and TRBJ2-1; 9 positions agree with TRBD2. The CDR3 sequence is 15 residues long. Germline CDR1 SSHAT, CDR2 FNYEAQ (reference sequence). The CDR3 spells CASSPLAGAYNEQFF. The CDR3 nucleotides are TGTGCTAGCAGCCCTTTAGCGGGGGCCTACAATGAGCAGTTCTTC.

This chain joins TRBV9 and TRBJ1-3; D unresolved. The germline CDR1 and CDR2 sequences are SGDLS and YYNGEE. The CDR3 is 16 amino acids. V shed 0 bases and J shed 0 bases, with 10 bases lying between them. CDR3 sequence reads: CASSVGLWGSGNTIYF. For the CDR3, the DNA is TGTGCCAGCAGCGTAGGGCTGTGGGGCTCTGGAAACACCATATATTTT. The full variable domain, with the rest looked up from reference TRBV9 and TRBJ1-3, is DSGVTQTPKHLITATGQRVTLRCSPRSGDLSVYWYQQSLDQGLQFLIQYYNGEERAKGNILERFSAQQFPDLHSELNLSSLELGDSALYFCASSVGLWGSGNTIYFGEGSWLTVV.

The V call is TRBV7-2, the J call TRBJ1-6; no clear D. This CDR3 is built from 18 residues. The V gene lost 3 bases and the J gene lost 0 bases, with 15 bases spanning the gap. Per germline, CDR1 SGHTA and CDR2 FQGNSA. The DNA of the CDR3 is TGTGCCAGCAGCTTGCTAGGTGTCGGGAGCTCCTATAATTCACCCCTCCACTTT. Protein: CASSLLGVGSSYNSPLHF.

In the case of this clone: Other DNA sequences of this sample code for an identical CDR3. The chain couples TRBV5-1 to TRBJ2-1, with 9 bases lining up with TRBD2. Germline values: CDR1 SGHRS, CDR2 YFSETQ. The V gene end was trimmed by 3 bases and the J gene end by 4 bases; junction bases not matched to a gene: 2. The CDR3 contains 14 residues. The CDR3 DNA is TGCGCCAGCAGCTCCGCGGGGGGGTACAATGAGCAGTTCTTC. The encoded protein is CASSSAGGYNEQFF.

The chain's CDR3 is CAWSRTYEQYF. As DNA, the CDR3 is TGTGCCTGGAGTCGGACGTACGAGCAGTACTTC. The chain is built from TRBV30 and TRBJ2-7, with no clear D. There are 11 residues in the CDR3. Between the trimmed V and J ends, which lost 2 bases and 4 bases, there was a span of 6 bases. Germline V gene data show CDR1 as GTSNPN and CDR2 as SVGIG (reference sequence).

This clone was observed a single time. The chain joins TRBV6-4 to TRBJ1-2; tentative D call: TRBD1 (6 bases). The V end was cut by 6 bases, the J end by 5 bases, with 16 bases between. This CDR3 has 14 residues. Germline V gives CDR1 MRHNA, CDR2 SNTAGT. The CDR3 coding sequence is TGTGCCAGCAGCCTGGGGGGGGCCGAGTATGGCTACACCTTC. It specifies CASSLGGAEYGYTF.

V gene TRBV6-1 combines with J gene TRBJ2-2; D gene ambiguous. CDR3 length: 15 amino acids. Germline CDR1 is MNHNS and CDR2 is SASEGT. V was pared by 2 bases and J by 2 bases, with 9 bases between. Written as DNA, the CDR3 is TGTGCCAGCAGTGAACGTAGACTTAACACCGGGGAGCTGTTTTTT. Protein: CASSERRLNTGELFF.

The chain employs TRBV23-1 and TRBJ2-7; D unresolved. TRBV23-1 falls under the ORF class, with uncertain function. The length of the CDR3 is 12 residues. V lost 3 bases and J lost 2, with 5 bases in between. CDR3 bases: TGCGCCAGCAGTCACCCCCCCTACGAGCAGTACTTC. Protein product: CASSHPPYEQYF.

About this clone: The junction departs from germline at one end; a sequencing error may be responsible. The chain has TRBV6-6 and TRBJ1-2, with D uncertain. The CDR3 is 14 residues long. CDR1 and CDR2 from the germline V gene are MNHNY and SVGAGI (reference sequence). CDR3 in amino acids: CAGSTPGFWNGYTF. In DNA, the CDR3 is TGTGCCGGCAGCACCCCAGGATTTTGGAATGGCTACACCTTC.

The chain carries TRBV5-6 and TRBJ1-5; 7 bases agree with TRBD1. J lost 5 bases, V lost 1 base, and 3 bases had no gene match. The germline CDR1 and CDR2 sequences are SGHDT and YYEEEE. The CDR3 covers 14 residues. The CDR3 bases are TGTGCCAGCAGCTTGAGAACAGGGGATCAGCCCCAGCATTTT. The encoded protein is CASSLRTGDQPQHF. Supplemented by reference TRBV5-6 and TRBJ1-5, the full variable domain reads DAGVTQSPTHLIKTRGQQVTLRCSPKSGHDTVSWYQQALGQGPQFIFQYYEEEERQRGNFPDRFSGHQFPNYSSELNVNALLLGDSALYLCASSLRTGDQPQHFGDGTRLSIL.

The chain uses TRBV6-5 and TRBJ2-1, with a possible D match to TRBD1 (5 bases). Trimming pared 1 base from V and 10 bases from J, leaving 5 bases between. CDR3 length: 11 residues. Germline CDR1 reads MNHEY; CDR2 reads SVGAGI. CDR3 bases: TGTGCCAGCAGTTACTGGGGCGAGCAGTTCTTC. Residues: CASSYWGEQFF.

The chain recombines TRBV19 with TRBJ2-7; D possibly corresponds to TRBD2 (6 bases). This CDR3 contains 13 residues. Trimming shortened V by 6 bases and J by 5 bases, and 14 bases separated the two germline ends. Per germline, CDR1 LNHDA and CDR2 SQIVND (reference sequence). CDR3 region: CASRRPGLNEQYF. DNA for the CDR3: TGTGCCAGTAGACGACCGGGACTCAACGAGCAGTACTTC. The full variable domain, completed using reference TRBV19 and TRBJ2-7, is DGGITQSPKYLFRKEGQNVTLSCEQNLNHDAMYWYRQDPGQGLRLIYYSQIVNDFQKGDIAEGYSVSREKKESFPLTVTSAQKNPTAFYLCASRRPGLNEQYFGPGTRLTVT.

This clone was detected only a few times. V gene TRBV6-5 combines with J gene TRBJ2-1; D gene unclear. The length of the CDR3 is 11 residues. Germline V lookup: CDR1 MNHEY, CDR2 SVGAGI. The V gene lost 5 bases and the J gene lost 9 bases, with 8 bases spanning the gap. The CDR3 DNA is TGTGCCAGCAGTCTCTCGGGTGAGCAGTTCTTC. It is translated as CASSLSGEQFF.

V usage is TRBV7-9 and J usage is TRBJ2-7; no reliable D call. There are 12 residues in the CDR3. The germline CDR1 and CDR2 sequences are SEHNR and FQNEAQ (reference sequence). V was cut by 5 bases and J by 3 bases, with 8 bases left in between. The CDR3 DNA sequence: TGTGCCAGCAGCCCTGAGGACTACGAGCAGTACTTC. This sequence encodes CASSPEDYEQYF.

This chain uses TRBV11-3 with TRBJ1-2, with D perhaps matching TRBD1 (5 bases). Germline CDR1 is SGHNT and CDR2 is YENEEA. Trimming shortened V by 1 base and J by 7 bases, and 13 bases separated the two germline ends. This CDR3 comprises 14 residues. DNA for the CDR3: TGTGCCAGCAGCTTAGCGGGCAGGGAGGTTGGCTACACCTTC. Its translation: CASSLAGREVGYTF.

The chain has TRBV6-6 and TRBJ1-1; tentative D call: TRBD1 (5 bases). CDR3 length: 15 amino acids. The germline CDR1 and CDR2 sequences are MNHNY and SVGAGI (reference sequence). With 5 bases removed from V and 2 bases from J, the gap between germline ends came to 15 bases. The CDR3 nucleotides are TGTGCCAGCAGTGATCCGGGACTCTCTAACACTGAAGCTTTCTTT. Amino acids: CASSDPGLSNTEAFF.

The chain employs TRBV25-1 and TRBJ1-2; D gene uncertain. From germline, CDR1 is MGHDK and CDR2 SYGVNS. V shed 3 bases and J shed 5 bases, with 13 bases lying between them. This CDR3 contains 14 residues. The CDR3 protein is CASSDNGVRYGYTF. DNA of the CDR3: TGTGCCAGCAGTGACAATGGAGTTAGGTATGGCTACACCTTC.

This clone has a handful of counts. The chain links TRBV5-4 to TRBJ2-5; D uncertain. Trimming took off 4 bases at V and 5 bases at J, with 18 bases between the two ends. The CDR3 totals 15 residues. Looked up from germline, CDR1 is SGHNT and CDR2 is YYREEE (reference sequence). CDR3 bases: TGTGCCAGCAGCCCACAGATGGTCGGATGGGAGACCCAGTACTTC. As protein: CASSPQMVGWETQYF.

The rearrangement uses TRBV6-1 and TRBJ2-2; the D call may be TRBD1 or TRBD2 (5 bases each). The CDR3 is made up of 14 amino acids. Trimming removed 9 bases from V and 3 bases from J, with 14 bases in between. Per germline, CDR1 MNHNS and CDR2 SASEGT. In nucleotides, the CDR3 is TGTGCCAGTAGGGTGGGGGTTGACACCGGGGAGCTGTTTTTT. Amino acids: CASRVGVDTGELFF.

This chain links TRBV30 with TRBJ1-3, with D uncertain. Germline V gives CDR1 GTSNPN, CDR2 SVGIG (reference sequence). The germline V and J ends were trimmed by 1 base and 0 bases, with 10 bases remaining between them. This CDR3 spans 15 amino acids. The CDR3 coding sequence is TGTGCCTGGAGTGCGCAGGCAAACTCTGGAAACACCATATATTTT. Protein: CAWSAQANSGNTIYF. The entire variable domain, with the rest obtained from reference TRBV30 and TRBJ1-3, is as follows: SQTIHQWPATLVQPVGSPLSLECTVEGTSNPNLYWYRQAAGRGLQLLFYSVGIGQISSEVPQNLSASRPQDRQFILSSKKLLLSDSGFYLCAWSAQANSGNTIYFGEGSWLTVV.

J is TRBJ1-1 and V is TRBV7-9, with no clear D. Germline CDR1 SEHNR, CDR2 FQNEAQ (reference sequence). The CDR3 sequence is 14 residues long. The germline V and J ends were trimmed by 4 bases and 6 bases, with 15 bases remaining between them. CDR3 nucleotide sequence: TGTGCCAGCAGCTGGCGAGAAGGCAATCCTGAAGCTTTCTTT. This translates into CASSWREGNPEAFF.